This TCR beta chain derives from a study of blood T cell repertoires in COVID-19 (dated by TCRdb to the early 2020s). For the wider study: Samples covering the acute and convalescent phases of COVID-19 were provided by collaborators in the United States, Italy and Spain. The material from the prospective study consisted of cDNA or gDNA derived from T cells, B-cell-depleted T cells, or PBMCs. The dataset comprised deeply sampled blood TCRbeta repertoires from subjects exposed to, actively infected with, or recovered from COVID-19. The repertoires were made available in a free public database intended to serve as a resource for research on the immune response to SARS-CoV-2. The samples were drawn from the first 160 participants of the ongoing ImmuneRACE study and from under 1,500 subjects provided by 6 global collaborators. Sample metadata almost always included a de-identified subject ID, COVID-19 status, age in years and sex. Where available, HLA class I and class II types were taken from metadata supplied by the sample provider and were not determined by assay-based typing. Results and caveats for the whole study, not just this receptor: The quantity of clinical and demographic metadata differed by source and by participant and was supplied without curation.

Each collaborating institution followed its own protocols to collect whole blood in K2EDTA tubes. For TCRbeta analysis, collaborators shipped samples in one of three forms: frozen whole blood, isolated PBMCs, or DNA extracted from either of those sample types. Trimming removed 3 bases from V and 6 bases from J; the gene matches leave 11 bases unexplained. CDR1 is given as LNHDA and CDR2 as SQIVND, both from the germline V gene (reference sequence). The CDR3 runs 16 amino acids, cysteine and phenylalanine included. Only the CDR3 DNA stays, 48 bases, in frame from base 1. In regard to this clone: Its binding antigen is unknown. Nothing much larger sits one base from this clone, and base qualities are not available.

TCRbeta CDR3 regions were amplified from genomic DNA by means of the immunoSEQ Assay, a bias-controlled multiplex PCR. The published analysis was carried out like this. Nucleated cell counts per sample were estimated from amplification of reference gene primers within the assay. Sequence reads were collapsed and filtered to measure the absolute abundance of every unique TCRbeta CDR3 rearrangement. For each sample, productive Simpson clonality was calculated as the square root of Simpson's diversity index across productive rearrangements. The clones in this table, taken by TCRdb from immuneACCESS, are in-frame only. Not every clone is retained; where verified, under half of the shortfall comes from an unresolved V gene, and the cause of the rest is unknown. V and J calls and clone size come straight from that table; D and trimming were deduced from the DNA. The sample table holds 30,000 to 35,000 clones, of which about 88% were seen once. The ten largest make up around 57% of the sample.

The sequence came from a man in his 70s with acute or convalescent COVID-19. The V and J segments used are TRBV19 and TRBJ2-3, and TRBD1 aligns with 8 junction nucleotides. Sequenced input: peripheral blood. The CDR3: CASSIRTGRSWDTQYF. The DNA sequence reads TGTGCCAGTAGTATCAGGACAGGGAGGTCTTGGGATACGCAGTATTTT.